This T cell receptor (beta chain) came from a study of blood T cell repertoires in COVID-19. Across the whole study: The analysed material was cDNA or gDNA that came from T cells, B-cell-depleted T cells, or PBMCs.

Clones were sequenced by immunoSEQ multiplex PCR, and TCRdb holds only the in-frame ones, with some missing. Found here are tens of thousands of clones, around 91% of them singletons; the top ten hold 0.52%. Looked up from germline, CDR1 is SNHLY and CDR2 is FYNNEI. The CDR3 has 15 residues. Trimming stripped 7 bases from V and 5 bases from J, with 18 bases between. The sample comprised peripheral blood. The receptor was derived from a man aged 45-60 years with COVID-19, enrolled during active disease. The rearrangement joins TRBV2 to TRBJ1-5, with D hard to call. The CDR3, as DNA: TGTGCCAGCACCCAAGAGGCCGGTGCTTATCAGCCCCAGCATTTT. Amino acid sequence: CASTQEAGAYQPQHF. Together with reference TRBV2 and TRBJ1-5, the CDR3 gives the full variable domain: EPEVTQTPSHQVTQMGQEVILRCVPISNHLYFYWYRQILGQKVEFLVSFYNNEISEKSEIFDDQFSVERPDGSNFTLKIRSTKLEDSAMYFCASTQEAGAYQPQHFGDGTRLSIL.